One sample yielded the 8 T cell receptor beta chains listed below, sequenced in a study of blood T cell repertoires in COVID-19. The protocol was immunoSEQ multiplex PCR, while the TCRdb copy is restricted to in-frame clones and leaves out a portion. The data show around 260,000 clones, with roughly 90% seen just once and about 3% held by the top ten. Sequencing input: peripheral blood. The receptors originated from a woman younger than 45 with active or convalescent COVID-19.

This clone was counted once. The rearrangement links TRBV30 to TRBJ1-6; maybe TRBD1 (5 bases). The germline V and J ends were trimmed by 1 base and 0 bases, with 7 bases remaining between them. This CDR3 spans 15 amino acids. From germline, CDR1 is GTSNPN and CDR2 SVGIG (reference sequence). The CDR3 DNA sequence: TGTGCCTGGAGTGACGACAGCTCCTATAATTCACCCCTCCACTTT. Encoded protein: CAWSDDSSYNSPLHF.

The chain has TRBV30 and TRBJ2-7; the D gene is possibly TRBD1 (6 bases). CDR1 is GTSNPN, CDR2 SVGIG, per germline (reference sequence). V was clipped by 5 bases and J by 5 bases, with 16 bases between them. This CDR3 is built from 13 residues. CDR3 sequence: CAWLGVAGDEQYF. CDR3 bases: TGTGCCTGGCTGGGGGTGGCAGGGGACGAGCAGTACTTC.

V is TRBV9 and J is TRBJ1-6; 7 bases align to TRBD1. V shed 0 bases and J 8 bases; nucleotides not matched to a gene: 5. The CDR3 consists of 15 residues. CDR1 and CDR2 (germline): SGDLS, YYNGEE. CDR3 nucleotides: TGTGCCAGCAGCGTAGCCCAGGGACAGCATTCACCCCTCCACTTT. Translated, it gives CASSVAQGQHSPLHF.

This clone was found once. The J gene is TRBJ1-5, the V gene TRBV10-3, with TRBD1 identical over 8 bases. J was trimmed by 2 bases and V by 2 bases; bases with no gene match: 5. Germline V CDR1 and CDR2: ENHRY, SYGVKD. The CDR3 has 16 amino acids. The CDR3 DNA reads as TGTGCCATCAGTGAGCAGGGGGCGCTGGGCAATCAGCCCCAGCATTTT. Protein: CAISEQGALGNQPQHF.

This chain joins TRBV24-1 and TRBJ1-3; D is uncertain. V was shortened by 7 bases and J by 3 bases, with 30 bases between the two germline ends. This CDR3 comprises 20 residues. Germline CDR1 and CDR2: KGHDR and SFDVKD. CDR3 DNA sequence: TGTGCCACCAGAGCGAGAAGGCATCAACGCCCCGCAGTGTGTGGAAACACCATATATTTT. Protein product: CATRARRHQRPAVCGNTIYF.

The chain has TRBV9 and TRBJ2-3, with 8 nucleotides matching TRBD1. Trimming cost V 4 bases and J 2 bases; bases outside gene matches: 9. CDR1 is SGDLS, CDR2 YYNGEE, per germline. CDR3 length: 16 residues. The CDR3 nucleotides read TGTGCCAGCAGCCCGCGAATGCAGGGGGCCACAGATACGCAGTATTTT. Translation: CASSPRMQGATDTQYF. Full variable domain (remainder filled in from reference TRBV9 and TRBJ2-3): DSGVTQTPKHLITATGQRVTLRCSPRSGDLSVYWYQQSLDQGLQFLIQYYNGEERAKGNILERFSAQQFPDLHSELNLSSLELGDSALYFCASSPRMQGATDTQYFGPGTRLTVL.

CDR3 residues: CASSEEETAGNTIYF. The DNA of the CDR3 is TGTGCCAGCAGTGAAGAAGAGACAGCTGGAAACACCATATATTTT. The rearrangement joins TRBV6-1 to TRBJ1-3; a weak D match, TRBD1 (5 bases). V dropped 1 base and J dropped 2 bases, with 9 bases sitting between them. This CDR3 is built from 15 residues. The germline CDR1 and CDR2 sequences are MNHNS and SASEGT.

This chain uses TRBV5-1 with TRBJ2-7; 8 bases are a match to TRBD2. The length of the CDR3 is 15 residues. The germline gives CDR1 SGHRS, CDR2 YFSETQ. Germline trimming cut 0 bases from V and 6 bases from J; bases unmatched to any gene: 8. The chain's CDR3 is CASSLGGGGPSEQYF. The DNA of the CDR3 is TGCGCCAGCAGCTTGGGGGGCGGGGGGCCGAGCGAGCAGTACTTC.